The 29 T cell receptor beta chains given below trace back to one sample, sequenced in a study of T cells after yellow fever vaccination. TCRdb ran MiXCR on the 5' RACE reads and lists one entry per CDR3 protein. Of about 170,000 distinct CDR3 sequences detected, approximately 6.2% appear once; the ten largest clones hold nearly 3%. Here the sequenced sample was CD4+ T cells sorted from PBMCs, taken on the day of the first yellow fever vaccination. The receptors derive from a man aged 18 to 29 who received the YFV17D yellow fever vaccine.

The chain combines TRBV23-1 with TRBJ2-5; TRBD1 matches 8 bases. Being an ORF, TRBV23-1 has a function that is uncertain. The CDR3 has 14 residues. With V trimmed by 4 bases and J by 1 base, 2 bases remained unmatched. CDR3 coding DNA: TGCGCCAGCAGTCGGACAGGGCGCCAAGAGACCCAGTACTTC. This codes for CASSRTGRQETQYF.

This clonotype appeared many times. The genes are TRBV3-1 and TRBJ2-1, with a weak D call TRBD1 (5 bases). The CDR3 covers 15 residues. V gave up 0 bases and J gave up 7 bases, with 13 bases separating them. Germline values: CDR1 LGHDT, CDR2 YNNKEL (reference sequence). CDR3 nucleotide sequence: TGTGCCAGCAGCCAAGATCCAACCAGGGAAAATGAGCAGTTCTTC. Protein sequence: CASSQDPTRENEQFF.

The V call is TRBV7-2, the J call TRBJ2-1, with 7 bases lining up with TRBD2. V was clipped by 1 base and J by 8 bases; unmatched bases: 8. Germline V gene data show CDR1 as SGHTA and CDR2 as FQGNSA. The CDR3 has 15 amino acids. The CDR3 coding sequence is TGTGCCAGCAGCTTAGATGTGGTCCGGGGGGATGAGCAGTTCTTC. This gives the protein CASSLDVVRGDEQFF.

This clonotype has only a few counts. The chain is built from TRBV3-1 and TRBJ2-2; unclear D gene. Trimming shortened V by 9 bases and J by 6 bases, and 17 bases separated the two germline ends. CDR3 length equals 14 residues. Germline loops: CDR1 LGHDT, CDR2 YNNKEL (reference sequence). The CDR3 DNA reads as TGTGCCAGTACCCTAACATCAAGCGCCGGGGAGCTGTTTTTT. This codes for CASTLTSSAGELFF. Looking up the rest from reference TRBV3-1 and TRBJ2-2 gives the full variable domain: DTAVSQTPKYLVTQMGNDKSIKCEQNLGHDTMYWYKQDSKKFLKIMFSYNNKELIINETVPNRFSPKSPDKAHLNLHINSLELGDSAVYFCASTLTSSAGELFFGEGSRLTVL.

The rearrangement joins TRBV19 to TRBJ2-1, with TRBD1 matching over 9 bases. This CDR3 has 15 residues. V shed 4 bases and J 0 bases; nucleotides not matched to a gene: 1. The germline V gene has CDR1 LNHDA and CDR2 SQIVND (reference sequence). Here the CDR3 reads CASSTTGGSYNEQFF. CDR3 DNA sequence: TGTGCCAGTAGTACGACAGGGGGCTCCTACAATGAGCAGTTCTTC.

The rearrangement joins TRBV28 to TRBJ2-1; D is possibly TRBD2 (5 bases). V was pared by 3 bases and J by 14 bases, with 26 bases between. Germline V gene lookup returns CDR1 MDHEN and CDR2 SYDVKM. This CDR3 is built from 16 residues. Here the CDR3 reads CASSLPSGNAAPAKFF. The DNA of the CDR3 is TGTGCCAGCAGTTTGCCCTCGGGGAACGCAGCCCCCGCAAAGTTCTTC.

A few counts support this clonotype. The V call is TRBV7-9, the J call TRBJ2-1; D may be TRBD2 (6 bases). Germline CDR1 SEHNR, CDR2 FQNEAQ (reference sequence). Trimming removed 3 bases at V and 8 bases at J, with 20 bases between. The length of the CDR3 is 16 residues. CDR3 nucleotide sequence: TGTGCCAGCAGCTTGTTTGGGGGGTCTAGGGAGTATGAGCAGTTCTTC. Translation: CASSLFGGSREYEQFF.

The J gene is TRBJ2-6, the V gene TRBV5-1; D is ambiguous. Germline V CDR1 and CDR2: SGHRS, YFSETQ. The V end lost 1 base, the J end lost 0 bases, and 11 bases lay between the germline ends. There are 17 residues in the CDR3. As DNA, the CDR3 is TGCGCCAGCAGCTTGATGGGCACGGGCTCTGGGGCCAACGTCCTGACTTTC. Encoded protein: CASSLMGTGSGANVLTF.

The V gene is TRBV12-3 or TRBV12-4, the J gene TRBJ1-2; TRBD1 might be the D (6 bases). The CDR3 totals 14 residues. Trimming stripped 1 base from V and 3 bases from J, with 9 bases between. In nucleotides, the CDR3 is TGTGCCAGCAGTTTAGGGGGGACATACTATGGCTACACCTTC. Protein: CASSLGGTYYGYTF.

The chain has TRBV7-8 and TRBJ1-2; D call uncertain. The germline CDR1 and CDR2 sequences are SGHVS and FQNEAQ. This CDR3 spans 12 amino acids. Between the trimmed V and J ends, which lost 4 bases and 4 bases, there was a span of 7 bases. The CDR3 is CASSSNFYGYTF. CDR3 nucleotides: TGTGCCAGCAGCTCCAACTTCTATGGCTACACCTTC.

V and J are TRBV12-3 or TRBV12-4 and TRBJ2-7; 8 nucleotides line up with TRBD1. V was clipped by 6 bases and J by 6 bases; unmatched bases: 4. The CDR3 sequence is 12 residues long. CDR3 region: CASSLGQGEQYV. The DNA for the CDR3 is TGTGCCAGCAGCCTAGGACAGGGCGAGCAGTACGTC.

The chain uses TRBV20-1 and TRBJ2-7; tentatively, D is TRBD1 (5 bases). The V end was cut by 6 bases, the J end by 0 bases, with 12 bases between. The length of the CDR3 is 13 residues. In germline, CDR1 is DFQATT, CDR2 SNEGSKA (reference sequence). The CDR3 reads CSAKRGSSYEQYF. DNA of the CDR3: TGCAGTGCCAAAAGGGGTAGCTCCTACGAGCAGTACTTC.

This clonotype was picked up a small number of times. The gene calls are TRBV29-1 and TRBJ2-3; D could derive from TRBD1 or TRBD2 (6 bases each). Per the germline V gene, CDR1 is SQVTM and CDR2 is ANQGSEA. This CDR3 region has 14 residues. Trimming took off 7 bases at V and 4 bases at J, with 18 bases between the two ends. The DNA of the CDR3 is TGCAGCGCCACCTCCATTGGGGGGCCAGATACGCAGTATTTT. Amino acid sequence: CSATSIGGPDTQYF.

This clonotype has at least ten counts. The chain recombines TRBV12-3 or TRBV12-4 with TRBJ1-1, with a tentative D call TRBD1 (5 bases). V dropped 5 bases and J dropped 1 base, with 11 bases sitting between them. The CDR3 extends over 14 amino acids. The CDR3 sequence is CASSEGRWNTEAFF. The CDR3 region has the DNA TGTGCCAGCAGTGAGGGACGGTGGAACACTGAAGCTTTCTTT.

This clonotype was seen many times. The rearrangement joins TRBV6-5 to TRBJ1-1; D is uncertain. Deletions cut 7 bases from V and 4 bases from J, with 16 bases between. CDR1 and CDR2 (germline): MNHEY, SVGAGI. The CDR3 extends over 14 amino acids. The DNA for the CDR3 is TGTGCCAGCAAATTTCTGAGTTTGGGCACTGAAGCTTTCTTT. It translates to CASKFLSLGTEAFF.

In this sample, this clonotype turned up many times. CDR3 sequence: CASSPRVGLTEAFF. The CDR3 DNA is TGTGCCAGCTCACCCCGCGTAGGGCTCACTGAAGCTTTCTTT. The genes are TRBV18 and TRBJ1-1; D ambiguous. V lost 3 bases and J lost 4, with 12 bases in between. Germline V gives CDR1 KGHSH, CDR2 LQKENI. This CDR3 spans 14 amino acids.

This sequence joins TRBV7-6 and TRBJ2-1, with TRBD2 as a possible D gene (5 bases). CDR1 and CDR2 (germline): SGHVS, FNYEAQ. V gave up 5 bases and J gave up 4 bases, with 21 bases separating them. CDR3 size: 17 residues. CDR3: CASSGAIRSGKYNEQFF. CDR3 sequence (DNA): TGTGCCAGCAGCGGAGCAATTAGGTCGGGGAAGTACAATGAGCAGTTCTTC.

This clonotype came up many times. This chain connects TRBV5-1 to TRBJ2-2, with TRBD2 identical over 11 bases. Germline V gene lookup returns CDR1 SGHRS and CDR2 YFSETQ. The CDR3 is 16 residues long. J lost 0 bases, V lost 6 bases, and 4 bases had no gene match. In DNA, the CDR3 is TGCGCCAGCAAATCTAGCGGGGGGACGAACACCGGGGAGCTGTTTTTT. This translates into CASKSSGGTNTGELFF.

This clonotype was seen many times. V and J are TRBV29-1 and TRBJ2-3; D is ambiguous. This CDR3 comprises 13 residues. V was shortened by 6 bases and J by 5 bases, with 15 bases between the two germline ends. The germline gives CDR1 SQVTM, CDR2 ANQGSEA. The CDR3 is CSVFAPSRDTQYF. The CDR3 region has the DNA TGCAGCGTCTTCGCCCCTAGTAGAGATACGCAGTATTTT.

In regard to this clonotype: This may be a read error, as it is one base from a much larger clone. Lacking the conserved final phenylalanine or tryptophan, this CDR3 likely reflects a read error. The chain is built from TRBV7-9 and TRBJ2-5; D unresolved. Germline loops: CDR1 SEHNR, CDR2 FQNEAQ (reference sequence). The ends were cut back, 7 bases at V and 1 base at J, with 13 bases in the middle. The CDR3 loop spans 14 amino acids. This CDR3 is CASTPPSLQETQYY. CDR3 DNA sequence: TGTGCCAGCACCCCCCCGAGCCTCCAAGAGACCCAGTACTAC.

This clonotype showed up many times. The CDR3 is CASRLGGEQFF. DNA for the CDR3: TGTGCCAGCCGCCTGGGGGGTGAGCAGTTCTTC. This sequence joins TRBV6-5 and TRBJ2-1, with D maybe TRBD2 (6 bases). The CDR3 sequence is 11 residues long. V was pared by 8 bases and J by 9 bases, with 11 bases between. Germline assignment: CDR1 MNHEY and CDR2 SVGAGI.

This clonotype was counted at least ten times. DNA for the CDR3: TGTGCCAGCAGAGCCTACGTAGGCGTTTCCTACGAGCAGTACTTC. It codes for CASRAYVGVSYEQYF. This chain links TRBV11-2 with TRBJ2-7, with D hard to call. This CDR3 region has 15 residues. From germline, CDR1 is SGHAT and CDR2 FQNNGV. The V end was cut by 6 bases, the J end by 1 base, with 16 bases between. Complete variable domain (other parts from reference TRBV11-2 and TRBJ2-7): EAGVAQSPRYKIIEKRQSVAFWCNPISGHATLYWYQQILGQGPKLLIQFQNNGVVDDSQLPKDRFSAERLKGVDSTLKIQPAKLEDSAVYLCASRAYVGVSYEQYFGPGTRLTVT.

This clonotype was found many times. The rearrangement uses TRBV27 and TRBJ1-1; maybe TRBD1 (5 bases). Trimming took off 5 bases at V and 0 bases at J, with 13 bases between the two ends. The germline CDR1 and CDR2 sequences are MNHEY and SMNVEV (reference sequence). There are 15 residues in the CDR3. The CDR3: CASSPPGRMNTEAFF. The CDR3 DNA reads as TGTGCCAGCAGTCCCCCGGGACGGATGAACACTGAAGCTTTCTTT.

In its sample, this clonotype was seen many times. This sequence joins TRBV7-2 and TRBJ1-2; D is ambiguous. Germline V CDR1 and CDR2: SGHTA, FQGNSA. V was shortened by 0 bases and J by 8 bases, with 10 bases between the two germline ends. This CDR3 contains 13 residues. The CDR3 DNA sequence: TGTGCCAGCAGCTTAGCGGCAGGTCAAGGCTACACCTTC. Amino acids: CASSLAAGQGYTF.

The V call is TRBV4-1, the J call TRBJ2-5; D is unresolved. Per the germline V gene, CDR1 is MGHRA and CDR2 is YSYEKL. The CDR3 runs to 15 residues. V was trimmed by 1 base and J by 5 bases, leaving 14 bases between them. The CDR3 DNA follows: TGCGCCAGCAGCCAAGCCCCCGTGCCCCGGGAGACCCAGTACTTC. As protein: CASSQAPVPRETQYF.

This clonotype was seen more than once but under ten times. The chain couples TRBV4-3 to TRBJ1-2, with a tentative D call TRBD1 (5 bases). V lost 0 bases and J 8 bases, leaving 13 bases between the germline ends. The CDR3 spans 14 residues. CDR1 is LGHNA, CDR2 YSLEER, per germline. The CDR3 loop is CASSQEHGAPGYTF. The CDR3 nucleotides read TGCGCCAGCAGCCAAGAGCACGGGGCGCCGGGCTACACCTTC.

This clonotype came up a few times. The chain employs TRBV5-4 and TRBJ2-1; no firm D call. The CDR3 is 13 residues long. V shed 2 bases and J shed 5 bases, with 8 bases lying between them. Germline-derived CDR1 and CDR2 are SGHNT and YYREEE (reference sequence). The DNA of the CDR3 is TGTGCCAGCAGCTTAAACAGCGACAATGAGCAGTTCTTC. It specifies CASSLNSDNEQFF.

In this sample, this clonotype turned up many times. The J gene is TRBJ2-5, the V gene TRBV12-3 or TRBV12-4; TRBD1 matches at 7 bases. CDR3 length equals 13 residues. The V segment lost 6 bases and the J segment 3 bases; nucleotides outside the gene matches: 4. In nucleotides, the CDR3 is TGTGCCAGCAGCCGGACAGGCAAAGAGACCCAGTACTTC. It translates to CASSRTGKETQYF.

This clonotype was detected ten times or more. The chain links TRBV5-1 to TRBJ1-3; D is possibly TRBD1 (5 bases). The CDR3 is 13 amino acids. The ends were cut back, 7 bases at V and 9 bases at J, with 17 bases in the middle. CDR1 and CDR2 from the germline V gene are SGHRS and YFSETQ. CDR3 amino acids: CASGLGQGTTIYF. The CDR3 bases are TGCGCCAGCGGACTGGGGCAGGGTACCACCATATATTTT.